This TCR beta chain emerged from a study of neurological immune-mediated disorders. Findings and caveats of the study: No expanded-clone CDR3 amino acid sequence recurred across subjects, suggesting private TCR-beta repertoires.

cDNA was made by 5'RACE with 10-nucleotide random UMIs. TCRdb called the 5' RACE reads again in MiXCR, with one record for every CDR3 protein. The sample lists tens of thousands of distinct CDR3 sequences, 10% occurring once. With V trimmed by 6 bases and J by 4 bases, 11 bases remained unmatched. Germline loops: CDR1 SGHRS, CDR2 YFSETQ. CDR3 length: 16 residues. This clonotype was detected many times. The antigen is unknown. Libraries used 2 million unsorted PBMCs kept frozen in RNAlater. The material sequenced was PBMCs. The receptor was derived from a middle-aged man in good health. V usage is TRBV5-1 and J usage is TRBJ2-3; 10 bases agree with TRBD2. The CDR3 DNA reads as TGCGCCAGCACCTTCCAAACTAGCGGGGTGGCAGATACGCAGTATTTT. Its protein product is CASTFQTSGVADTQYF.